This T cell receptor beta chain was found in a study of T-cell reconstitution after alpha-beta-depleted transplantation in children. Construction of the TCRbeta library involved unique molecular identifiers. One entry per CDR3 protein, called by TCRdb with MiXCR from the PCR reads. The sample shows over 400,000 distinct CDR3 sequences, about 40% of them seen only once. General study results and limits: T-cell counts and diversity at one year post-transplant came mainly from newly produced T cells. About two months after transplant, alpha-beta T cells reportedly came from several hundred expanded graft clones.

The CDR3 totals 14 residues. Trimming removed 6 bases from V and 0 bases from J, with 12 bases in between. Germline CDR1 MDHEN, CDR2 SYDVKM. As to this clonotype: Its antigen remains unknown.

The source of this sequence is a girl aged 2 to 10 with aplastic anemia, due to receive a stem cell transplant. The sequencing here drew on PBMCs, taken before TCRalphabeta/CD19-depleted stem cell transplant. The V and J genes are TRBV28 and TRBJ2-7; possibly TRBD1 for D (6 bases). CDR3 in amino acids: CASRLRDTSYEQYF. Here the CDR3 DNA reads TGTGCCAGCAGGCTCCGGGACACCTCCTACGAGCAGTACTTC.